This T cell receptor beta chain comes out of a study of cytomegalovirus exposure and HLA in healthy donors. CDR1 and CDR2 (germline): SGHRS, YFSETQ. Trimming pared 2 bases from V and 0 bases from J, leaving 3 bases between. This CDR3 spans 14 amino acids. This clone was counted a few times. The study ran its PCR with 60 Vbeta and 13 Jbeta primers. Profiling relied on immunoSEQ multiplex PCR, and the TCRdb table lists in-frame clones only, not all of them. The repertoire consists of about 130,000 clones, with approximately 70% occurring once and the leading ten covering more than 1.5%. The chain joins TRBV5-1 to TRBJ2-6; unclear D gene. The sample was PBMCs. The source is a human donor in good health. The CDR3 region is CASSFRSGANVLTF. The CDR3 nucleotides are TGCGCCAGCAGCTTCCGCTCTGGGGCCAACGTCCTGACTTTC.